Shown below are 10 T cell receptor beta chains from a single sample sequenced in a study of beta chain features in type 1 diabetes. As every portion of the isolated RNA was reverse transcribed, the sequencing read expressed TCRB transcripts. TCRdb's table, derived via immunoSEQ multiplex PCR, lists solely in-frame clones and lacks some. The data show around 300,000 clones, 7.5% to 9.5% seen once. Sequencing input: central memory CD4+ T cells from blood. The receptors were sampled from a woman between 18 and 29 years old in good health.

This clone has just a few counts. The rearrangement joins TRBV18 to TRBJ2-7, with D tentatively TRBD2 (6 bases). The CDR3 loop spans 14 amino acids. Germline values: CDR1 KGHSH, CDR2 LQKENI. Trimming pared 5 bases from V and 3 bases from J, leaving 14 bases between. The CDR3 sequence: CASSDELASYEQYV. The CDR3 nucleotides read TGTGCCAGCTCAGATGAGCTAGCGAGCTACGAGCAGTACGTC.

The chain is built from TRBV7-9 and TRBJ1-2; 9 bases fit TRBD1. V dropped 5 bases and J dropped 4; count of bases not matched to a gene: 2. Germline V gene sequence: CDR1 SEHNR, CDR2 FQNEAQ (reference sequence). This CDR3 has 13 residues. Written as DNA, the CDR3 is TGTGCCAGCAGCACAGGGGGCGCCTATGGCTACACCTTC. Its protein is CASSTGGAYGYTF.

The V gene is TRBV14, the J gene TRBJ2-5, with D possibly TRBD2 on 6 matching bases. V was cut by 3 bases and J by 5 bases, with 13 bases left in between. Germline CDR1 and CDR2: SGHDN and FVKESK. This CDR3 spans 14 amino acids. The CDR3 loop is CASSQFSGGETQYF. DNA for the CDR3: TGTGCCAGCAGCCAGTTTAGCGGAGGCGAGACCCAGTACTTC.

The J gene is TRBJ1-1, the V gene TRBV6-5, with D possibly being TRBD1 (6 bases). V shed 4 bases and J shed 2 bases, with 8 bases lying between them. The CDR3 totals 13 residues. Germline lookup yields CDR1 MNHEY and CDR2 SVGAGI. CDR3 DNA: TGTGCCAGCAGTTGGGGGACAAACACTGAAGCTTTCTTT. It codes for CASSWGTNTEAFF.

The chain is built from TRBV5-1 and TRBJ2-3; D ambiguous. V lost 0 bases, J lost 4 bases, and 9 bases lay in between. The CDR3 extends over 14 amino acids. Germline values: CDR1 SGHRS, CDR2 YFSETQ. For the CDR3, the DNA is TGCGCCAGCAGCTTGGGGGCCTATGCAGATACGCAGTATTTT. Translating gives CASSLGAYADTQYF. Filled out from reference TRBV5-1 and TRBJ2-3, the complete variable domain reads KAGVTQTPRYLIKTRGQQVTLSCSPISGHRSVSWYQQTPGQGLQFLFEYFSETQRNKGNFPGRFSGRQFSNSRSEMNVSTLELGDSALYLCASSLGAYADTQYFGPGTRLTVL.

This clone was recorded a few times. This chain links TRBV2 with TRBJ2-1; D is unresolved. Trimming left V 5 bases short and J 0 bases short, with 11 bases between. This CDR3 is built from 15 residues. Looked up from germline, CDR1 is SNHLY and CDR2 is FYNNEI. This chain's CDR3 is CASSHPGSSYNEQFF. In DNA, the CDR3 is TGTGCCAGCAGTCACCCAGGCAGCTCCTACAATGAGCAGTTCTTC. The full variable domain, its missing parts supplied by reference TRBV2 and TRBJ2-1, is EPEVTQTPSHQVTQMGQEVILRCVPISNHLYFYWYRQILGQKVEFLVSFYNNEISEKSEIFDDQFSVERPDGSNFTLKIRSTKLEDSAMYFCASSHPGSSYNEQFFGPGTRLTVL.

This clone was counted at least ten times. CDR3 protein: CASSLRPREASPLHF. Written as DNA, the CDR3 is TGTGCCAGCAGTTTACGGCCCAGGGAGGCTTCACCCCTCCACTTT. The genes are TRBV27 and TRBJ1-6, with D tentatively TRBD1 (5 bases). The ends were cut back, 2 bases at V and 9 bases at J, with 14 bases in the middle. This CDR3 has 15 residues. CDR1 is MNHEY, CDR2 SMNVEV, per germline (reference sequence).

The J gene is TRBJ2-5, the V gene TRBV6-1; the D gene is possibly TRBD2 (6 bases). V lost 3 bases, J lost 3 bases, and 11 bases lay in between. The germline V gene encodes CDR1 MNHNS and CDR2 SASEGT. CDR3 size: 14 residues. CDR3: CASSDWGVEETQYF. The CDR3 coding sequence is TGTGCCAGCAGTGACTGGGGGGTAGAAGAGACCCAGTACTTC.

This clone occurred a few times. Compared with germline, one end of the junction differs, possibly owing to a read error. The chain carries TRBV5-8 and TRBJ1-4; TRBD1 is a possible D gene (5 bases). The CDR3 is 8 amino acids. Germline-derived CDR1 and CDR2 are SGHTS and YDEGEE. In DNA form, the CDR3 reads TGTGCCACGGGGCAGGCCACTTTT. Residues: CATGQATF.

V usage is TRBV7-3 and J usage is TRBJ2-3; D unclear. This CDR3 is 11 amino acids long. Germline values: CDR1 SGHTA, CDR2 FQGTGA. Deletions cut 5 bases from V and 9 bases from J, with 9 bases between. The CDR3 is CASSPWITQYF. For the CDR3, the DNA is TGTGCCAGCAGCCCATGGATCACGCAGTATTTT.